Presented here are 20 T cell receptor beta chains from one specimen sequenced in a study of cytomegalovirus exposure and HLA in healthy donors. Primers included in the PCR were 60 Vbeta and 13 Jbeta primers. Using immunoSEQ multiplex PCR, the repertoire was profiled, and TCRdb retains in-frame clones only, with some absent. This sample carries some 140,000 clones, around 79% of them seen once, and the ten largest clones take over 3%. The sample was PBMCs. All receptors derive from a female donor in good health and CMV-seronegative.

V gene TRBV7-8 combines with J gene TRBJ1-5; D is ambiguous. Germline values: CDR1 SGHVS, CDR2 FQNEAQ. There are 15 residues in the CDR3. V lost 4 bases and J lost 7, with 17 bases in between. The CDR3 nucleotides are TGTGCCAGCAGCTCGGATTCACTAGGCAGGCAGCCCCAGCATTTT. This gives the protein CASSSDSLGRQPQHF.

The V gene is TRBV28, the J gene TRBJ2-7; perhaps TRBD2 as D (6 bases). This CDR3 comprises 13 residues. Per germline, CDR1 MDHEN and CDR2 SYDVKM. Trimming pared 6 bases from V and 1 base from J, leaving 10 bases between. This chain's CDR3 is CASSHGGSYEQYF. The CDR3 DNA reads as TGTGCCAGCAGCCACGGAGGGTCCTACGAGCAGTACTTC.

This chain uses TRBV7-2 with TRBJ2-2, with D perhaps matching TRBD2 (6 bases). Germline V CDR1 and CDR2: SGHTA, FQGNSA. The CDR3 consists of 13 residues. The V end was cut by 3 bases, the J end by 4 bases, with 6 bases between. The CDR3, as DNA: TGTGCCAGCAGCTTGGAGGGCACCGGGGAGCTGTTTTTT. Protein: CASSLEGTGELFF.

The chain links TRBV19 to TRBJ1-2, with 7 bases lining up with TRBD1. V lost 3 bases to trimming and J lost 5 bases; unmatched junction nucleotides: 6. CDR1 LNHDA and CDR2 SQIVND come from the germline V gene (reference sequence). This CDR3 contains 14 residues. This CDR3 is CASSIDGTEYGYTF. The CDR3, as DNA: TGTGCCAGTAGTATCGACGGGACAGAGTATGGCTACACCTTC.

The chain uses TRBV7-2 and TRBJ2-7; 11 nucleotides agree with TRBD1. This CDR3 contains 15 residues. Per the germline V gene, CDR1 is SGHTA and CDR2 is FQGNSA. Losses at the gene ends were 5 bases for V and 4 bases for J; bases not matched to a gene: 7. The CDR3 sequence is CASSPPGQGGYEQYF. DNA for the CDR3: TGTGCCAGCAGCCCTCCGGGACAGGGGGGATACGAGCAGTACTTC.

V and J are TRBV6-5 and TRBJ1-1, with TRBD1 matching 7 bases. With V trimmed by 4 bases and J by 3 bases, 2 bases remained unmatched. CDR1 is MNHEY, CDR2 SVGAGI, per germline. This CDR3 contains 13 residues. The CDR3 loop is CASSFDRDTEAFF. The DNA of the CDR3 is TGTGCCAGCAGTTTCGACAGGGACACTGAAGCTTTCTTT.

This chain uses TRBV7-2 with TRBJ2-3, with 10 bases fitting TRBD2. With 5 bases clipped from V and 3 bases from J, the junction kept 11 bases outside the gene matches. Germline values: CDR1 SGHTA, CDR2 FQGNSA. The length of the CDR3 is 17 residues. For the CDR3, the DNA is TGTGCCAGCAGCCTCCGAGCAGCGGGGGGGCCGACAGATACGCAGTATTTT. This gives the protein CASSLRAAGGPTDTQYF.

This clone is a singleton in its sample. The rearrangement joins TRBV7-9 to TRBJ1-2, with 7 bases matching TRBD1. Germline V CDR1 and CDR2: SEHNR, FQNEAQ (reference sequence). V was pared by 5 bases and J by 8 bases, with 17 bases of the junction left unmatched. The CDR3 runs to 16 residues. The CDR3 is CASSLRGMDGSWGYTF. DNA of the CDR3: TGTGCCAGCAGCCTCAGGGGGATGGATGGAAGCTGGGGCTACACCTTC.

In DNA form, the CDR3 reads TGTGCCAGTAGTAACCGGGACAGCGATCAGCCCCAGCATTTT. Translated: CASSNRDSDQPQHF. The genes are TRBV19 and TRBJ1-5, with 7 bases lining up with TRBD1. In germline, CDR1 is LNHDA, CDR2 SQIVND (reference sequence). The CDR3 totals 14 residues. Germline trimming cut 4 bases from V and 5 bases from J; bases unmatched to any gene: 5.

This chain uses TRBV10-3 with TRBJ2-2; 7 positions match TRBD1. With 7 bases clipped from V and 4 bases from J, the junction kept 3 bases outside the gene matches. This CDR3 is built from 13 residues. Germline loops: CDR1 ENHRY, CDR2 SYGVKD. As DNA, the CDR3 is TGTGCCATCAAGGGGGCCGGCACCGGGGAGCTGTTTTTT. It encodes CAIKGAGTGELFF.

The chain joins TRBV18 to TRBJ1-3, with 9 bases identical to TRBD1. Germline loops: CDR1 KGHSH, CDR2 LQKENI. The CDR3 loop spans 16 amino acids. V lost 3 bases and J lost 0; bases outside the gene matches: 3. The CDR3 DNA follows: TGTGCCAGCTCACCGACAGGGGGGCTCTCTGGAAACACCATATATTTT. This codes for CASSPTGGLSGNTIYF.

This clone was detected only a few times. The chain couples TRBV15 to TRBJ2-5; tentatively, D is TRBD2 (6 bases). Trimming cost V 1 base and J 7 bases, with 16 bases left between them. The germline V gene has CDR1 LNHNV and CDR2 YYDKDF (reference sequence). This CDR3 is 15 amino acids long. CDR3 sequence reads: CATSRGGRWGGTQYF. DNA for the CDR3: TGTGCCACCAGCAGAGGAGGACGCTGGGGAGGGACCCAGTACTTC.

The gene calls are TRBV27 and TRBJ1-2; TRBD1 agrees at 7 bases. The junction had 12 bases not matched to a gene; V was cut back by 8 bases and J by 6 bases. The V gene's germline CDR1 is MNHEY and CDR2 SMNVEV (reference sequence). The CDR3 consists of 14 residues. This CDR3 is CASGPTGRIDGYTF. The CDR3 DNA reads as TGTGCCAGCGGCCCGACAGGGCGGATAGATGGCTACACCTTC.

This sequence joins TRBV5-1 and TRBJ1-2; unclear D gene. The CDR3 consists of 12 residues. Germline CDR1 SGHRS, CDR2 YFSETQ. Trimming shortened V by 4 bases and J by 8 bases, and 12 bases separated the two germline ends. The CDR3 is CASSPESGGYTF. The CDR3 bases are TGCGCCAGCAGCCCGGAGTCTGGCGGCTACACCTTC. Full variable domain (remainder filled in from reference TRBV5-1 and TRBJ1-2): KAGVTQTPRYLIKTRGQQVTLSCSPISGHRSVSWYQQTPGQGLQFLFEYFSETQRNKGNFPGRFSGRQFSNSRSEMNVSTLELGDSALYLCASSPESGGYTFGSGTRLTVV.

This clone was detected a few times. Other DNA sequences in the sample encode the same CDR3. The DNA of the CDR3 is TGTGCCAGCAGTTACTCGAGGGTTTACAATGAGCAGTTCTTC. Residues: CASSYSRVYNEQFF. The chain employs TRBV6-6 and TRBJ2-1; D perhaps matches TRBD2 (5 bases). The germline V gene encodes CDR1 MNHNY and CDR2 SVGAGI (reference sequence). This CDR3 region has 14 residues. Trimming cost V 0 bases and J 4 bases, with 7 bases left between them.

The chain combines TRBV7-2 with TRBJ2-4, with 7 bases lining up with TRBD2. CDR1 is SGHTA and CDR2 is FQGNSA in the germline V gene. This CDR3 comprises 16 residues. Trimming took 3 bases from V and 0 from J; bases not matched to a gene: 5. CDR3 bases: TGTGCCAGCAGCTTTCCGGGACTACAAGCCAAAAACATTCAGTACTTC. Residues: CASSFPGLQAKNIQYF. Full variable domain (missing parts from reference TRBV7-2 and TRBJ2-4): GAGVSQSPSNKVTEKGKDVELRCDPISGHTALYWYRQSLGQGLEFLIYFQGNSAPDKSGLPSDRFSAERTGGSVSTLTIQRTQQEDSAVYLCASSFPGLQAKNIQYFGAGTRLSVL.

The rearrangement links TRBV4-3 to TRBJ2-3; the match to TRBD2 covers 11 bases. The germline V gene has CDR1 LGHNA and CDR2 YSLEER. CDR3 length equals 17 residues. The trim removed 1 base at V and 4 bases at J, leaving 7 bases unmatched. The CDR3 is CASSQGLLAGAPDTQYF. CDR3 in DNA: TGCGCCAGCAGCCAAGGCCTACTAGCGGGGGCCCCAGATACGCAGTATTTT.

This chain joins TRBV10-3 and TRBJ1-3; TRBD1 matches 7 bases. The junction had 3 bases not matched to a gene; V was cut back by 7 bases and J by 0 bases. Per germline, CDR1 ENHRY and CDR2 SYGVKD. The CDR3 has 14 amino acids. CDR3 protein: CAIKGADSGNTIYF. CDR3 DNA sequence: TGTGCCATCAAGGGGGCAGACTCTGGAAACACCATATATTTT.

The chain uses TRBV5-4 and TRBJ2-7, with 7 bases that match TRBD2. J gave up 1 base and V 1 base, and 5 bases lay outside the gene matches. The CDR3 is made up of 15 amino acids. The germline CDR1 and CDR2 sequences are SGHNT and YYREEE (reference sequence). The CDR3, as DNA: TGTGCCAGCAGCTTGCAACTAGCGTTATCCTACGAGCAGTACTTC. It codes for CASSLQLALSYEQYF.

V usage is TRBV7-6 and J usage is TRBJ2-7; tentatively, D is TRBD2 (6 bases). CDR1 and CDR2 from the germline V gene are SGHVS and FNYEAQ. This CDR3 is 15 amino acids long. Trimming took off 5 bases at V and 1 base at J, with 15 bases between the two ends. The CDR3 region has the DNA TGTGCCAGCAGCCGTCCCGGGGGTCTTTCCTACGAGCAGTACTTC. This gives the protein CASSRPGGLSYEQYF.